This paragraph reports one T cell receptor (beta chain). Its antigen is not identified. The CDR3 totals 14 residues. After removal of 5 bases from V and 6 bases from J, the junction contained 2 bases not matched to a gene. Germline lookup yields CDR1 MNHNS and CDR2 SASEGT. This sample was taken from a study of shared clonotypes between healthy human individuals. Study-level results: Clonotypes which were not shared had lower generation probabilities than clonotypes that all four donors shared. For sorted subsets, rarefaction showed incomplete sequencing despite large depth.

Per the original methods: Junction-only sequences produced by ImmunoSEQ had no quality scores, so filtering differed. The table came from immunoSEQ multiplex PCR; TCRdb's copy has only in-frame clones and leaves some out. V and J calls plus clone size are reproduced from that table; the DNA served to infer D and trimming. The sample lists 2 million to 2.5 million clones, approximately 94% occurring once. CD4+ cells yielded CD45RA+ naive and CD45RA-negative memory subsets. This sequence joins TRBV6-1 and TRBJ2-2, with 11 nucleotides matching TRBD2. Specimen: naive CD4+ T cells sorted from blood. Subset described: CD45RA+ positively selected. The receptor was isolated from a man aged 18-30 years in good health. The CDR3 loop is CASSQLAGAGELFF. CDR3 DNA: TGTGCCAGCAGTCAACTAGCGGGGGCCGGGGAGCTGTTTTTT.